The TCR beta chain described here comes from a study of vaccination and CD4 T cells after COVID-19. About the research overall: Cells received overlapping spike peptides from SARS-CoV-2, HCoV-NL63, HCoV-OC43 and HCoV-229E as stimulation.

Treatment of the sample: approximately 11-day PBMC culture with coronavirus spike peptide pools or control peptides (ViraFEST assay). Once peptide pools had expanded antigen-specific T cells, ViraFEST sequenced TCRs. V dropped 5 bases and J dropped 1; count of bases not matched to a gene: 14. CDR3 size: 18 residues. Per germline, CDR1 SGHDN and CDR2 FVKESK. Regarding this clonotype: Its antigen remains unidentified.

Sequencing of cultured CD4+ T cell DNA used the Oncomine TCR Beta short-read assay. One entry per CDR3 protein results from TCRdb running MiXCR on the PCR reads. This table holds 15,000 to 20,000 distinct CDR3 sequences, roughly 36% found once. The chain joins TRBV14 to TRBJ2-1; 7 nucleotides align to TRBD1. This material consisted of CD4+ T cells from blood, cultured in vitro, taken before SARS-CoV-2 vaccination. This TCR was recovered from a human donor who received a COVID-19 vaccine. The CDR3 here is CASSIRDSSFSSYNEQFF. The CDR3, as DNA: TGTGCCAGCAGCATACGGGACAGTTCTTTTAGTTCCTACAATGAGCAGTTCTTC.